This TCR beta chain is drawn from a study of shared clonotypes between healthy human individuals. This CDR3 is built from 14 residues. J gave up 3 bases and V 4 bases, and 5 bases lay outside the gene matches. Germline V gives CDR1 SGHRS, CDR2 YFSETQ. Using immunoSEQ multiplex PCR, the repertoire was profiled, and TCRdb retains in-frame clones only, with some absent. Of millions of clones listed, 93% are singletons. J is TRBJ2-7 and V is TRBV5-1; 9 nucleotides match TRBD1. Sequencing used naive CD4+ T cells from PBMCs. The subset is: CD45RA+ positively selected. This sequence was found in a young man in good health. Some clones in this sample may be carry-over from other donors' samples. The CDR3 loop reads CASSARQGGYEQYF. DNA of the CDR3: TGCGCCAGCAGCGCCCGACAGGGGGGCTACGAGCAGTACTTC.